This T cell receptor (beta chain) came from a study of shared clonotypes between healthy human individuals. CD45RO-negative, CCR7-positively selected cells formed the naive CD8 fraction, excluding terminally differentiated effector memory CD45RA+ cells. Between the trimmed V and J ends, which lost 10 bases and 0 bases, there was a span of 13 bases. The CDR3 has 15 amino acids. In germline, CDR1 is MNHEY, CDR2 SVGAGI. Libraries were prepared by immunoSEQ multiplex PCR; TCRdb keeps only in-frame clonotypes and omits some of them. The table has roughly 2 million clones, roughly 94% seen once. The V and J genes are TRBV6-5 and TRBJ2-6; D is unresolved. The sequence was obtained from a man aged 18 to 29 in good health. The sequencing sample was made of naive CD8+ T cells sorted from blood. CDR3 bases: TGTGCCACCGGGTCAGAGTTCTCTGGGGCCAACGTCCTGACTTTC. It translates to CATGSEFSGANVLTF.